Below, one T cell receptor beta chain is given with its context. The antigen is unknown. The record originates from a study of T cell responses to AZD1222 COVID-19 vaccine. At the level of the study: Pooling was applied to second doses at about 4 or about 12 weeks.

Study-wide results and limits: When two AZD1222 doses had been given, Spike-specific TCR breadth and depth rose. Most donors were white British, females outnumbered males, and clonal diversity was possibly underestimated. Seropositive status at baseline applied to only six AZD1222 recipients.

The repertoire was sequenced with immunoSEQ multiplex PCR; TCRdb's copy has only in-frame clones and lacks some. The table has about 120,000 clones, around 88% seen once. The CDR3 is made up of 14 amino acids. V was trimmed by 2 bases and J by 4 bases, leaving 11 bases between them. Germline V gives CDR1 KGHSH, CDR2 LQKENI. The chain recombines TRBV18 with TRBJ1-2; no clear D gene. The origin of this receptor is an adult in good health. Sample: peripheral blood, taken on day 0 of AZD1222 vaccination. The CDR3, as DNA: TGTGCCAGCTCACCAGGGCCGGAGGGCTATGGCTACACCTTC. Its translation: CASSPGPEGYGYTF.